This T cell receptor (beta chain) stems from a study of T cells in localized non-small cell lung cancer. Study observations and caveats: The highest T cell clonality was in uninvolved adjacent lung, above tumor.

Germline lookup yields CDR1 SNHLY and CDR2 FYNNEI. The CDR3 sequence is 14 residues long. Trimming took off 3 bases at V and 0 bases at J, with 6 bases between the two ends. Repertoires were generated with immunoSEQ multiplex PCR, while TCRdb's copy carries only in-frame clones and drops some. The repertoire holds around 16,000 clones, with around 79% as singletons. Points on this clone: Its antigen is as yet unknown.

This receptor was obtained from a male donor at least 60 years old with stage I lung adenocarcinoma. This chain connects TRBV2 to TRBJ1-5; D not resolved. This material consisted of peripheral blood, taken before any cancer treatment. The CDR3 DNA is TGTGCCAGCAGTGACGTCCATAGCAATCAGCCCCAGCATTTT. This encodes CASSDVHSNQPQHF.